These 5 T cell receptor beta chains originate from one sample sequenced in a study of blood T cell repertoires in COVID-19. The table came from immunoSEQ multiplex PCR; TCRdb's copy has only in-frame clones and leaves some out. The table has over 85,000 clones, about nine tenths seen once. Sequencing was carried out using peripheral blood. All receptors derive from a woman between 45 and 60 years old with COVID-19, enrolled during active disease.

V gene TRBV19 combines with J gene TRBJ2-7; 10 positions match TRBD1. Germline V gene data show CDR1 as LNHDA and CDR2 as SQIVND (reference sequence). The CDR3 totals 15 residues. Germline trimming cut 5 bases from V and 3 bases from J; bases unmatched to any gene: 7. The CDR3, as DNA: TGTGCCAGTAGTTCTCCGGGACAGGGGTTCTACGAGCAGTACTTC. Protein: CASSSPGQGFYEQYF.

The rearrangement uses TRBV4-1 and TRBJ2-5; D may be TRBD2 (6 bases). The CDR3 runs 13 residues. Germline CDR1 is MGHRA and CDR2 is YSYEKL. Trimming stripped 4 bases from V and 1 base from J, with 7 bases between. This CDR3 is CASSRTIQETQYF. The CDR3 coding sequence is TGCGCCAGCAGCCGGACTATCCAAGAGACCCAGTACTTC.

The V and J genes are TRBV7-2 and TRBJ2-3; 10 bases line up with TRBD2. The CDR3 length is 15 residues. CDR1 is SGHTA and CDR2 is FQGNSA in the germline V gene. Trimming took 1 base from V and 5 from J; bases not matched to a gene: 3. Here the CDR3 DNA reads TGTGCCAGCAGCTTAGTAGCGGGGGGTGGAGATACGCAGTATTTT. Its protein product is CASSLVAGGGDTQYF.

The CDR3 spells CASSHPTGYNEQFF. The CDR3 DNA follows: TGTGCCAGCAGTCACCCGACAGGTTACAATGAGCAGTTCTTC. The chain carries TRBV2 and TRBJ2-1; the D gene is possibly TRBD1 (6 bases). The germline gives CDR1 SNHLY, CDR2 FYNNEI. CDR3 length: 14 residues. V was clipped by 5 bases and J by 4 bases, with 12 bases between them.

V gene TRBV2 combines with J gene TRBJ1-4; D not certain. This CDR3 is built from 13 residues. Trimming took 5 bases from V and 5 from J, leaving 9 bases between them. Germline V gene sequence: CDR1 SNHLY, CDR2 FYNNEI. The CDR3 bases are TGTGCCAGCAGTCCGCCAGTGAATGAAAAACTGTTTTTT. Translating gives CASSPPVNEKLFF.